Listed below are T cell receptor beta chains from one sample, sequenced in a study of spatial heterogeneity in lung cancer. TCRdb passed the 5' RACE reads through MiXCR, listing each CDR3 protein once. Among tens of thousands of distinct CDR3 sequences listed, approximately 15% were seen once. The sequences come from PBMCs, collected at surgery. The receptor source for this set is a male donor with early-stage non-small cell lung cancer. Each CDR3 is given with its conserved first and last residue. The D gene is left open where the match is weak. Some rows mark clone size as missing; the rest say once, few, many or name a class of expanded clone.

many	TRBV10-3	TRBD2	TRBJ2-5	TGTGCCATCAGTGCTAGCGGGGAAGAGACCCAGTACTTC	CAISASGEETQYF
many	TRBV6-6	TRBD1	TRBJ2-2	TGTGCCAGCAGTTACACAGGGGGAGATACCGGGGAGCTGTTTTTT	CASSYTGGDTGELFF
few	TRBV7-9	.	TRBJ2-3	TGTGCCAGCAGCCCTGGACATCTCCTCCTAGATACGCAGTATTTT	CASSPGHLLLDTQYF
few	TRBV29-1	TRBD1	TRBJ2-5	TGCAGCGTTCTTACAACAGGGGACCCTTACCAAGAGACCCAGTACTTC	CSVLTTGDPYQETQYF
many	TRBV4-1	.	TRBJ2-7	TGCGCCAGCAGCCAAGCCTCCGCCCTACGCGGGGAGCAGTACTTC	CASSQASALRGEQYF
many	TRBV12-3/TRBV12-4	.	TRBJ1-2	TGTGCCAGCAGACAGGGCGGGAGCCATGGCTACACCTTC	CASRQGGSHGYTF
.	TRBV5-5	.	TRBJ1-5	TGTGCCAGCAGCCAAGGCAGGGGCAATCAGCCCCAGCATTTT	CASSQGRGNQPQHF
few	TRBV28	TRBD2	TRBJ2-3	TGTGCCAGCAGTTTACTACTAGCGGGAGGTTATATTAGCACAGATACGCAGTATTTT	CASSLLLAGGYISTDTQYF
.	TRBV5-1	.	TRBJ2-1	TGCGCCAGCAGCCGTGACCGTAATGAGCAGTTCTTC	CASSRDRNEQFF
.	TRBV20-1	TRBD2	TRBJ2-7	TGCAGTGCTAGAGATCCGACTAGCGGTTTTTTAGAGCAGTACTTC	CSARDPTSGFLEQYF
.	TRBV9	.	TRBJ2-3	TGTGCCAGCAGCGTAGGATTATCGGTGGTAGGATTCACAGATACGCAGTATTTT	CASSVGLSVVGFTDTQYF
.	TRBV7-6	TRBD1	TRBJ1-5	TGTGCCAGCAGCTTAGCGGACAGGGCTAGCAATCAGCCCCAGCATTTT	CASSLADRASNQPQHF
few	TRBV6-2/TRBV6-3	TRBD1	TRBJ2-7	TGTGCCAGCAGTTATCGAGTAGACAGGGCATCCTACGAGCAGTACTTC	CASSYRVDRASYEQYF
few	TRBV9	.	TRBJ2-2	TGTGCCAGCAGCCCGGGCCCGAAGCTGTTTTTT	CASSPGPKLFF
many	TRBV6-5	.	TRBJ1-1	TGTGCCAGCAGAAACAGGGTTGGAACTGAAGCTTTCTTT	CASRNRVGTEAFF
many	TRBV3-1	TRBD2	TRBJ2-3	TGTGCCAGCAGCCAAGCACTAGCGGGGGGCACAGATACGCAGTATTTT	CASSQALAGGTDTQYF
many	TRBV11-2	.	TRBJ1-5	TGTGCCAGCAGCTTAGGTTACAATCAGCCCCAGCATTTT	CASSLGYNQPQHF
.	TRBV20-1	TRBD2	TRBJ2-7	TGCAGTGCTAGAGCCGAGGGAACTAGCGGTAGAAGCTCCTACGAGCAGTACTTC	CSARAEGTSGRSSYEQYF
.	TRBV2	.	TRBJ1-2	TGTGCCAGCAGTGCGTCGGAAAATGGCTACACCTTC	CASSASENGYTF
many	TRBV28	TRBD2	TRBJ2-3	TGTGCCGCGGAAACTAGCGGTACCACAGATACGCAGTATTTT	CAAETSGTTDTQYF
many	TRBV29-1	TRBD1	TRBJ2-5	TGCAGCGTTGTACGCGGGACAGGGGCCCAAGAGACCCAGTACTTC	CSVVRGTGAQETQYF
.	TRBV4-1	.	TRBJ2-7	TGCGCCAGCAGCCACATAGGACTTTACTACGAGCAGTACTTC	CASSHIGLYYEQYF
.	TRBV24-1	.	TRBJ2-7	TGTGCCACCAGTGACCCCCGTGACAGCGCCTACGAGCAGTACTTC	CATSDPRDSAYEQYF
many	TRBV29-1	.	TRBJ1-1	TGCAGCGTTGGAGGGGAAACTATAAACACTGAAGCTTTCTTT	CSVGGETINTEAFF
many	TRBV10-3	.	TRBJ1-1	TGTGCCATCAGTGAGGAAAGGGCTGCCACTGAAGCTTTCTTT	CAISEERAATEAFF
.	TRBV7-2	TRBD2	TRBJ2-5	TGTGCCAGCAGCTTAAGTTTAGCGGGAGGGCCAAAGACCCAGTACTTC	CASSLSLAGGPKTQYF
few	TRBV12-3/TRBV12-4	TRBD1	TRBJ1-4	TGTGCCAGCAGGGGACAGGGGGCAGGTAATGAAAAACTGTTTTTT	CASRGQGAGNEKLFF
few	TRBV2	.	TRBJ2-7	TGTGCCAGCAAGCGACAGGAGAGCTCCTACGAGCAGTACTTC	CASKRQESSYEQYF
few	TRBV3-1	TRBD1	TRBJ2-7	TGTGCCAGCGGACAGGGGAATATCTACGAGCAGTACTTC	CASGQGNIYEQYF
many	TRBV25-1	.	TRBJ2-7	TGTGCCAGCAGTCGGAGGGGTAACGACGAGCAGTACTTC	CASSRRGNDEQYF
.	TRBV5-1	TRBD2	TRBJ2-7	TGCGCCAGCAGCTTGGGCGGGGGGCGATCCCACGAGCAGTACTTC	CASSLGGGRSHEQYF
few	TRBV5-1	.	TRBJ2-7	TGCGCCAGCAGCTTGGTACCTGGCGACGAGCAGTACTTC	CASSLVPGDEQYF
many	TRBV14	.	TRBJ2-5	TGTGCCAGCAGCCCCACGGGACATCCGACGTCCCAAGAGACCCAGTACTTC	CASSPTGHPTSQETQYF
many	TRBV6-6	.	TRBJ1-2	TGTGCCAGCAGTTACGAGGACAGCCGAGGCTACACCTTC	CASSYEDSRGYTF
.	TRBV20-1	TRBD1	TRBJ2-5	TGCAGTGCTGGACGAAGGGGGCCTGAGACCCAGTACTTC	CSAGRRGPETQYF
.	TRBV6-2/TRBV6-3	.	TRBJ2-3	TGTGCCAGCACTCGAGCAGATACGCAGTATTTT	CASTRADTQYF
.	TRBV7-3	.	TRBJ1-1	TGTGCCAGCAGCTTGAACATATACACTGAAGCTTTCTTT	CASSLNIYTEAFF
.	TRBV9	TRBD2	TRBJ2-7	TGTGCCAGCAGCGCTAGCGGGAGCGAGCAGTACTTC	CASSASGSEQYF
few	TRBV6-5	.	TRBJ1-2	TGTGCCAGCAGTTCGCGGGGGGTTTCTAACTATGGCTACACCTTC	CASSSRGVSNYGYTF
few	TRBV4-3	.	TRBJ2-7	TGCGCCAGCAGCCAAGATTGGAGGACCGGGTACGAGCAGTACTTC	CASSQDWRTGYEQYF
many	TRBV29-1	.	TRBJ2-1	TGCAGCGTTGAAGATCCGGCGGGGACGACCTACAATGAGCAGTTCTTC	CSVEDPAGTTYNEQFF
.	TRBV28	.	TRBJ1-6	TGTGCCAGCACCCCTCCACAGGGTTGGAATTCACCCCTCCACTTT	CASTPPQGWNSPLHF
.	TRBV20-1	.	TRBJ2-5	TGCAGTGCGCGCCTAACCCAAGAGACCCAGTACTTC	CSARLTQETQYF
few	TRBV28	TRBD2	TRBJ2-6	TGTGCCAGCAGTCTCACCTTAGCGGGAGTACGTGGGGCCAACGTCCTGACTTTC	CASSLTLAGVRGANVLTF
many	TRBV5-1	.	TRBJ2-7	TGCGCCAGCAGCTTAGGACAGGGACTATCCTACGAGCAGTACTTC	CASSLGQGLSYEQYF